These 6 T cell receptor beta chains originate from one sample sequenced in a study of OX40 agonist ivuxolimab in advanced cancers. This table comes from immunoSEQ multiplex PCR, and its TCRdb copy is limited to in-frame clones, with some not included. This sample has roughly 70,000 clones, with about 87% found just once. Here the sequenced sample was CD4+ or CD8+ T cells sorted from blood, taken in a trial of the OX40 agonist ivuxolimab. These receptors were taken from an adult with an advanced solid tumor such as melanoma, head and neck, liver or kidney cancer.

V and J are TRBV10-3 and TRBJ2-1; 7 nucleotides agree with TRBD2. CDR3 size: 17 residues. V was pared by 7 bases and J by 5 bases, with 17 bases of the junction left unmatched. Germline values: CDR1 ENHRY, CDR2 SYGVKD. The CDR3: CAITRGPSGGGNNEQFF. CDR3 bases: TGTGCCATCACCCGAGGGCCTAGCGGAGGAGGAAACAATGAGCAGTTCTTC.

J is TRBJ2-7 and V is TRBV30; perhaps TRBD2 as D (6 bases). The ends were cut back, 0 bases at V and 2 bases at J, with 20 bases in the middle. CDR3 length equals 17 residues. Germline V gene sequence: CDR1 GTSNPN, CDR2 SVGIG (reference sequence). The CDR3 reads CAWSVGGWLTGAYEQYF. DNA of the CDR3: TGTGCCTGGAGTGTAGGTGGGTGGTTAACGGGAGCCTACGAGCAGTACTTC.

This chain connects TRBV9 to TRBJ2-4, with D tentatively TRBD1 or TRBD2 (5 bases each). This CDR3 contains 13 residues. CDR1 is SGDLS, CDR2 YYNGEE, per germline. V was clipped by 4 bases and J by 8 bases, with 13 bases between them. CDR3 nucleotides: TGTGCCAGCAGCCCCGGGACCGGGGACATTCAGTACTTC. Protein product: CASSPGTGDIQYF.

The CDR3 nucleotides read TGTGCCAGCTCACCTGGGACCGCGCACGAGCAGTACTTC. This codes for CASSPGTAHEQYF. This chain joins TRBV18 and TRBJ2-7; possibly TRBD1 or TRBD2 for D (5 bases each). The CDR3 is 13 residues long. Germline V gives CDR1 KGHSH, CDR2 LQKENI. The germline V and J ends were trimmed by 3 bases and 5 bases, with 11 bases remaining between them.

The rearrangement joins TRBV7-2 to TRBJ2-7; D gene uncertain. This CDR3 comprises 14 residues. Per the germline V gene, CDR1 is SGHTA and CDR2 is FQGNSA. V dropped 1 base and J dropped 2 bases, with 9 bases sitting between them. The CDR3: CASSLVGNAYEQYF. The DNA for the CDR3 is TGTGCCAGCAGCTTAGTGGGCAACGCCTACGAGCAGTACTTC.

This chain links TRBV19 with TRBJ2-7, with a possible D match to TRBD2 (5 bases). The germline gives CDR1 LNHDA, CDR2 SQIVND (reference sequence). V was clipped by 5 bases and J by 2 bases, with 16 bases between them. This CDR3 has 15 residues. CDR3 nucleotides: TGTGCCAGTAGTCCCTCCTCCGGGATAACCTACGAGCAGTACTTC. It translates to CASSPSSGITYEQYF.